What follows are 6 T cell receptor beta chains derived from one specimen sequenced in a study of cytomegalovirus exposure and HLA in healthy donors. PCR employed 60 Vbeta and 13 Jbeta primers. Data came from immunoSEQ multiplex PCR; TCRdb stores just in-frame clones and leaves some out. The sample has 100,000 to 150,000 clones, roughly 69% seen once; the top ten hold roughly 3%. The sample was PBMCs. All receptors come from a human donor in good health.

The chain uses TRBV7-9 and TRBJ1-2; perhaps TRBD1 as D (6 bases). Trimming pared 8 bases from V and 4 bases from J, leaving 14 bases between. There are 13 residues in the CDR3. Germline values: CDR1 SEHNR, CDR2 FQNEAQ (reference sequence). The CDR3 DNA reads TGTGCCAGCGGGGACACTGGGACCTATGGCTACACCTTC. Translating it yields CASGDTGTYGYTF. The variable domain in full, completed from reference TRBV7-9 and TRBJ1-2, reads DTGVSQNPRHKITKRGQNVTFRCDPISEHNRLYWYRQTLGQGPEFLTYFQNEAQLEKSRLLSDRFSAERPKGSFSTLEIQRTEQGDSAMYLCASGDTGTYGYTFGSGTRLTVV.

The sample holds a few counts of this clone. The chain has TRBV5-1 and TRBJ2-4; no clear D gene. The CDR3 totals 14 residues. Trimming stripped 0 bases from V and 7 bases from J, with 11 bases between. The germline gives CDR1 SGHRS, CDR2 YFSETQ. In DNA, the CDR3 is TGCGCCAGCAGCTTGGAGCCGAGGTGGAACATTCAGTACTTC. Translation: CASSLEPRWNIQYF.

The chain links TRBV7-8 to TRBJ1-5, with 10 positions matching TRBD1. Trimming took 3 bases from V and 3 from J; bases not matched to a gene: 2. The length of the CDR3 is 15 residues. The germline gives CDR1 SGHVS, CDR2 FQNEAQ. Written as DNA, the CDR3 is TGTGCCAGCAGCTTGGGGACAGGGGCCAATCAGCCCCAGCATTTT. It codes for CASSLGTGANQPQHF.

This clone was detected once. The chain links TRBV9 to TRBJ2-5; D possibly corresponds to TRBD2 (6 bases). V was cut by 0 bases and J by 11 bases, with 14 bases left in between. This CDR3 has 13 residues. The germline CDR1 and CDR2 sequences are SGDLS and YYNGEE. The chain's CDR3 is CASSVGGVGEQYF. CDR3 DNA: TGTGCCAGCAGCGTAGGGGGGGTCGGGGAGCAGTACTTC.

This chain connects TRBV2 to TRBJ2-3, with 7 bases that match TRBD2. The germline V gene encodes CDR1 SNHLY and CDR2 FYNNEI. The CDR3 runs 13 residues. V shed 6 bases, J shed 5 bases, and the junction held 5 bases outside the gene matches. CDR3 region: CASRREHGDTQYF. CDR3 nucleotides: TGTGCCAGCAGGCGGGAGCACGGAGATACGCAGTATTTT.

This clone appeared a few times. The rearrangement links TRBV30 to TRBJ1-5, with a tentative D call TRBD1 (6 bases). From germline, CDR1 is GTSNPN and CDR2 SVGIG (reference sequence). The V end lost 2 bases, the J end lost 5 bases, and 7 bases lay between the germline ends. The CDR3 covers 12 residues. CDR3 nucleotide sequence: TGTGCCTGGAGTCCAGGGGATCAGCCCCAGCATTTT. This codes for CAWSPGDQPQHF.